The rows below give T cell receptor beta chains drawn from one sample of a study of cytomegalovirus exposure and HLA in healthy donors. The data were produced by immunoSEQ multiplex PCR, yet TCRdb's version contains in-frame clones alone and is incomplete. Here the sample spans around 120,000 clones, less than 20% being singletons. Sequenced: PBMCs. The receptor set was obtained from a woman aged 18 to 35 in good health and CMV-seronegative. CDR3s include the opening cysteine and the closing phenylalanine or tryptophan. D genes are given only for firm matches. Clone sizes are given selectively: once, few, many, or a class where the clone is expanded.

clone_size: NA
v_call: TRBV9
j_call: TRBJ2-3
d_call: NA
cdr3_aa: CASSVGGTNTDTQYF
cdr3_nt: TGTGCCAGCAGCGTAGGGGGCACTAACACAGATACGCAGTATTTT

clone_size: few
v_call: TRBV4-1
j_call: TRBJ2-3
d_call: TRBD2
cdr3_aa: CASSTIAGGPGTDTQYF
cdr3_nt: TGCGCCAGCAGTACTATAGCGGGAGGGCCAGGCACAGATACGCAGTATTTT

clone_size: few
v_call: TRBV29-1
j_call: TRBJ2-1
d_call: TRBD2
cdr3_aa: CSGRGGPPNEQFF
cdr3_nt: TGCAGCGGTAGGGGAGGGCCACCAAATGAGCAGTTCTTC

clone_size: NA
v_call: TRBV7-9
j_call: TRBJ1-2
d_call: NA
cdr3_aa: CASSLVTNYGYTF
cdr3_nt: TGTGCCAGCAGCTTAGTAACTAACTATGGCTACACCTTC

clone_size: few
v_call: TRBV15
j_call: TRBJ1-1
d_call: NA
cdr3_aa: CATSRDREIIKNTEAFF
cdr3_nt: TGTGCCACCAGCAGAGATCGAGAGATTATCAAGAACACTGAAGCTTTCTTT

clone_size: NA
v_call: TRBV9
j_call: TRBJ2-1
d_call: TRBD2
cdr3_aa: CASSVSGSDNEQFF
cdr3_nt: TGTGCCAGCAGCGTTAGCGGGAGTGACAATGAGCAGTTCTTC

clone_size: NA
v_call: TRBV4-3
j_call: TRBJ2-5
d_call: NA
cdr3_aa: CASSQDLEETQYF
cdr3_nt: TGCGCCAGCAGCCAAGATCTTGAGGAGACCCAGTACTTC

clone_size: NA
v_call: TRBV30
j_call: TRBJ2-1
d_call: TRBD2
cdr3_aa: CASQRTSGGYNEQFF
cdr3_nt: TGTGCCTCACAAAGGACTAGCGGGGGCTACAATGAGCAGTTCTTC

clone_size: NA
v_call: TRBV9
j_call: TRBJ2-3
d_call: NA
cdr3_aa: CASSRNAGSTDTQYF
cdr3_nt: TGTGCCAGCAGCAGAAATGCGGGGAGCACAGATACGCAGTATTTT

clone_size: NA
v_call: TRBV2
j_call: TRBJ1-2
d_call: TRBD1
cdr3_aa: CATADRTRRYTF
cdr3_nt: TGTGCCACCGCGGACAGGACTCGACGCTACACCTTC

clone_size: few
v_call: TRBV7-9
j_call: TRBJ2-7
d_call: NA
cdr3_aa: CASSLREGDEQYF
cdr3_nt: TGTGCCAGCAGCTTGCGCGAAGGGGACGAGCAGTACTTC

clone_size: few
v_call: TRBV30
j_call: TRBJ1-5
d_call: NA
cdr3_aa: CAWRTGGNQPQHF
cdr3_nt: TGTGCCTGGAGGACAGGAGGCAATCAGCCCCAGCATTTT

clone_size: NA
v_call: TRBV19
j_call: TRBJ2-7
d_call: NA
cdr3_aa: CASSIDTGRDEQYF
cdr3_nt: TGTGCCAGTAGTATTGATACAGGGCGGGACGAGCAGTACTTC

clone_size: few
v_call: TRBV27
j_call: TRBJ1-2
d_call: NA
cdr3_aa: CASNKVGANYGYTF
cdr3_nt: TGTGCCAGCAATAAAGTGGGGGCGAACTATGGCTACACCTTC

clone_size: NA
v_call: TRBV30
j_call: TRBJ1-1
d_call: NA
cdr3_aa: CAWSPGGGPEAFF
cdr3_nt: TGTGCCTGGAGTCCCGGGGGGGGCCCTGAAGCTTTCTTT

clone_size: few
v_call: TRBV13
j_call: TRBJ2-5
d_call: TRBD2
cdr3_aa: CASSTGGVPGTQYF
cdr3_nt: TGTGCCAGCAGTACCGGGGGGGTGCCCGGGACCCAGTACTTC

clone_size: NA
v_call: TRBV6-5
j_call: TRBJ1-5
d_call: NA
cdr3_aa: CASSPNRDKGRPQHF
cdr3_nt: TGTGCCAGCAGCCCTAACCGGGACAAGGGGAGGCCCCAGCATTTT

clone_size: NA
v_call: TRBV30
j_call: TRBJ1-2
d_call: NA
cdr3_aa: CAWSVRGVDNYGYTF
cdr3_nt: TGTGCCTGGAGTGTACGGGGGGTGGATAACTATGGCTACACCTTC

clone_size: few
v_call: TRBV30
j_call: TRBJ1-5
d_call: NA
cdr3_aa: CAWSEDTDQPQHF
cdr3_nt: TGTGCCTGGAGTGAGGACACAGATCAGCCCCAGCATTTT

clone_size: few
v_call: TRBV27
j_call: TRBJ2-5
d_call: TRBD1
cdr3_aa: CASSRPGQGALETQYF
cdr3_nt: TGTGCCAGCAGTCGACCGGGACAGGGGGCATTAGAGACCCAGTACTTC

clone_size: NA
v_call: TRBV4-2
j_call: TRBJ2-5
d_call: NA
cdr3_aa: CASSQDWGASETQYF
cdr3_nt: TGTGCCAGCAGCCAAGATTGGGGAGCATCGGAGACCCAGTACTTC

clone_size: few
v_call: TRBV7-2
j_call: TRBJ2-3
d_call: TRBD2
cdr3_aa: CASSLSQRGGSAQYF
cdr3_nt: TGTGCCAGCAGCTTATCTCAGCGGGGGGGAAGCGCGCAGTATTTT

clone_size: NA
v_call: TRBV28
j_call: TRBJ1-3
d_call: NA
cdr3_aa: CASSQPIGGLPGNTIYF
cdr3_nt: TGTGCCAGCAGTCAACCGATCGGAGGGCTACCTGGAAACACCATATATTTT

clone_size: few
v_call: TRBV15
j_call: TRBJ2-1
d_call: NA
cdr3_aa: CATSRDFVLNEQFF
cdr3_nt: TGTGCCACCAGCAGAGATTTTGTACTGAATGAGCAGTTCTTC

clone_size: few
v_call: TRBV4-2
j_call: TRBJ2-2
d_call: TRBD2
cdr3_aa: CASSKAGSNTGELFF
cdr3_nt: TGTGCCAGCAGCAAAGCGGGATCGAACACCGGGGAGCTGTTTTTT

clone_size: few
v_call: TRBV7-9
j_call: TRBJ1-4
d_call: TRBD1
cdr3_aa: CASSSDRDGEKLFF
cdr3_nt: TGTGCCAGCAGCTCGGACAGGGACGGTGAAAAACTGTTTTTT

clone_size: NA
v_call: TRBV19
j_call: TRBJ1-2
d_call: TRBD1
cdr3_aa: CASSPQTGNYGYTF
cdr3_nt: TGTGCCAGTAGTCCCCAGACAGGGAACTATGGCTACACCTTC

clone_size: NA
v_call: TRBV9
j_call: TRBJ2-7
d_call: NA
cdr3_aa: CASSREGISYEQYF
cdr3_nt: TGTGCCAGCAGCCGGGAAGGGATATCCTACGAGCAGTACTTC

clone_size: few
v_call: TRBV14
j_call: TRBJ1-2
d_call: TRBD1
cdr3_aa: CASSHIGQGDYGYTF
cdr3_nt: TGTGCCAGCAGCCATATCGGACAGGGGGACTATGGCTACACCTTC

clone_size: few
v_call: TRBV5-1
j_call: TRBJ2-7
d_call: TRBD2
cdr3_aa: CASSLEPRGGSYEQYF
cdr3_nt: TGCGCCAGCAGCTTGGAACCCCGGGGGGGCTCCTACGAGCAGTACTTC

clone_size: NA
v_call: TRBV14
j_call: TRBJ2-6
d_call: NA
cdr3_aa: CASSHPSYSSGANVLTF
cdr3_nt: TGTGCCAGCAGCCACCCTTCATATAGCTCTGGGGCCAACGTCCTGACTTTC

clone_size: once
v_call: TRBV19
j_call: TRBJ2-1
d_call: NA
cdr3_aa: CASSIGPSLMDEQFF
cdr3_nt: TGTGCCAGTAGTATAGGGCCTAGCCTTATGGATGAGCAGTTCTTC

clone_size: NA
v_call: TRBV30
j_call: TRBJ2-1
d_call: TRBD2
cdr3_aa: CAQTMERGNEQFF
cdr3_nt: TGTGCCCAAACCATGGAGCGGGGCAATGAGCAGTTCTTC

clone_size: NA
v_call: TRBV5-1
j_call: TRBJ2-1
d_call: TRBD1
cdr3_aa: CASSLADRVGPEQFF
cdr3_nt: TGCGCCAGCAGCTTGGCGGACAGGGTAGGTCCTGAGCAGTTCTTC

clone_size: NA
v_call: TRBV9
j_call: TRBJ2-7
d_call: NA
cdr3_aa: CASSESIGYEQYF
cdr3_nt: TGTGCCAGCAGCGAGAGTATTGGCTACGAGCAGTACTTC

clone_size: few
v_call: TRBV14
j_call: TRBJ2-1
d_call: NA
cdr3_aa: CAIRGADILNEQFF
cdr3_nt: TGTGCCATCCGGGGAGCGGATATCCTTAATGAGCAGTTCTTC

clone_size: NA
v_call: TRBV10-2
j_call: TRBJ1-3
d_call: NA
cdr3_aa: CASSRQGLGNTIYF
cdr3_nt: TGCGCCAGCAGTCGGCAGGGGTTAGGAAACACCATATATTTT

clone_size: NA
v_call: TRBV4-1
j_call: TRBJ1-6
d_call: TRBD1
cdr3_aa: CASSQVGQGASYNSPLHF
cdr3_nt: TGCGCCAGCAGCCAAGTTGGACAGGGAGCATCCTATAATTCACCCCTCCACTTT

clone_size: NA
v_call: TRBV28
j_call: TRBJ1-4
d_call: NA
cdr3_aa: CASSPTGTTNEKLFF
cdr3_nt: TGTGCCAGCAGCCCAACAGGGACAACTAATGAAAAACTGTTTTTT

clone_size: few
v_call: TRBV27
j_call: TRBJ2-3
d_call: TRBD2
cdr3_aa: CASSSDSGRRRDTQYF
cdr3_nt: TGTGCCAGCAGTTCGGATAGCGGGCGGAGGAGGGATACGCAGTATTTT

clone_size: NA
v_call: TRBV19
j_call: TRBJ1-2
d_call: NA
cdr3_aa: CASSITGYGYTF
cdr3_nt: TGTGCCAGTAGTATTACGGGGTACGGCTACACCTTC

clone_size: NA
v_call: TRBV30
j_call: TRBJ1-4
d_call: TRBD1
cdr3_aa: CAWSVGTALIATNEKLFF
cdr3_nt: TGTGCCTGGAGTGTAGGGACAGCCTTAATTGCAACTAATGAAAAACTGTTTTTT

clone_size: NA
v_call: TRBV28
j_call: TRBJ2-3
d_call: TRBD2
cdr3_aa: CASSTGLAGETHTDTQYF
cdr3_nt: TGTGCCAGCAGTACGGGACTAGCGGGAGAGACACACACAGATACGCAGTATTTT

clone_size: NA
v_call: TRBV6-6
j_call: TRBJ2-3
d_call: TRBD2
cdr3_aa: CASSGSGRSSDTQYF
cdr3_nt: TGTGCCAGCAGTGGGAGCGGGAGAAGCTCAGATACGCAGTATTTT

clone_size: NA
v_call: TRBV4-2
j_call: TRBJ2-3
d_call: TRBD2
cdr3_aa: CASSQVAGGLSTDTQYF
cdr3_nt: TGTGCCAGCAGCCAGGTAGCGGGGGGCCTTAGCACAGATACGCAGTATTTT

clone_size: NA
v_call: TRBV9
j_call: TRBJ2-3
d_call: NA
cdr3_aa: CASSVRASTDTQYF
cdr3_nt: TGTGCCAGCAGCGTGCGCGCTAGCACAGATACGCAGTATTTT

clone_size: many
v_call: TRBV6-5
j_call: TRBJ2-7
d_call: NA
cdr3_aa: CASKTRSSYEQYF
cdr3_nt: TGTGCCAGCAAAACTAGGTCCTCCTACGAGCAGTACTTC

clone_size: few
v_call: TRBV9
j_call: TRBJ2-6
d_call: NA
cdr3_aa: CASSPMSSGANVLTF
cdr3_nt: TGTGCCAGCAGTCCTATGAGCTCTGGGGCCAACGTCCTGACTTTC

clone_size: few
v_call: TRBV7-3
j_call: TRBJ1-5
d_call: NA
cdr3_aa: CASSLKGLEQPQHF
cdr3_nt: TGTGCCAGCAGCTTGAAGGGGTTGGAGCAGCCCCAGCATTTT

clone_size: NA
v_call: TRBV19
j_call: TRBJ1-6
d_call: NA
cdr3_aa: CASSSTGAPLHF
cdr3_nt: TGTGCCAGTAGCTCCACGGGAGCGCCCCTCCACTTT

clone_size: few
v_call: TRBV11-3
j_call: TRBJ2-3
d_call: NA
cdr3_aa: CASSLDSTQYF
cdr3_nt: TGTGCCAGCAGCTTGGACAGTACGCAGTATTTT

clone_size: NA
v_call: TRBV15
j_call: TRBJ2-3
d_call: TRBD2
cdr3_aa: CATSRVRVSGGASDTQYF
cdr3_nt: TGTGCCACCAGCAGAGTTAGGGTCAGCGGGGGGGCATCAGATACGCAGTATTTT

clone_size: NA
v_call: TRBV21-1
j_call: TRBJ1-2
d_call: NA
cdr3_aa: CASSKGERNYGYTF
cdr3_nt: TGTGCCAGCAGCAAAGGAGAACGGAACTATGGCTACACCTTC

clone_size: NA
v_call: TRBV7-9
j_call: TRBJ2-2
d_call: NA
cdr3_aa: CASSFEGNTGELFF
cdr3_nt: TGTGCCAGCAGCTTCGAGGGGAACACCGGGGAGCTGTTTTTT